These 15 T cell receptor beta chains originate from one sample sequenced in a study of blood T cell repertoires in COVID-19. Sequencing used immunoSEQ multiplex PCR; TCRdb keeps in-frame clones, though not all of them. The table shows roughly 380,000 clones, with more than 75% occurring only once. Specimen: PBMCs or T cells enriched from blood (not recorded which). Receptor source: a woman aged 30 to 39 who had recovered from COVID-19.

The chain has TRBV3-1 (or the pseudogene TRBV3-2) and TRBJ1-3, with no clear D. Trimming took off 0 bases at V and 4 bases at J, with 4 bases between the two ends. The germline gives CDR1 LGHDT, CDR2 YNNKEL (reference sequence). This CDR3 has 13 amino acids. DNA of the CDR3: TGTGCCAGCAGCCAAGACAGGGGAAACACCATATATTTT. It specifies CASSQDRGNTIYF.

The chain joins TRBV6-2 or TRBV6-3 to TRBJ2-1, with 10 bases matching TRBD2. Losses at the gene ends were 6 bases for V and 4 bases for J; bases not matched to a gene: 6. There are 15 residues in the CDR3. Germline CDR1 is MNHEY and CDR2 is SVGEGT. The DNA for the CDR3 is TGTGCCAGCAGCTCCAAACTAGCGGGGTACAATGAGCAGTTCTTC. It yields the protein CASSSKLAGYNEQFF.

The J gene is TRBJ2-2, the V gene TRBV5-4; 9 bases fit TRBD2. Germline V gives CDR1 SGHNT, CDR2 YYREEE (reference sequence). With 1 base clipped from V and 6 bases from J, the junction kept 10 bases outside the gene matches. The CDR3 has 17 residues. The CDR3 DNA follows: TGTGCCAGCAGCTTGCTCCCGGGACTAGCAAGGGCCGGGGAGCTGTTTTTT. Protein product: CASSLLPGLARAGELFF.

V and J are TRBV19 and TRBJ2-1; D might be TRBD2 (6 bases). The V gene's germline CDR1 is LNHDA and CDR2 SQIVND (reference sequence). CDR3 length: 14 residues. The V end was cut by 8 bases, the J end by 10 bases, with 21 bases between. The CDR3, as DNA: TGTGCCAGTTCGGATTACACTAGCCCCCAAGAGCAGTTCTTC. Its protein is CASSDYTSPQEQFF.

This sequence joins TRBV28 and TRBJ2-4, with unresolved D. Looked up from germline, CDR1 is MDHEN and CDR2 is SYDVKM. The CDR3 spans 12 residues. V lost 8 bases to trimming and J lost 8 bases, with 13 bases between them. The CDR3 coding sequence is TGTGCCAGCGCCCTTAGTACAGACATTCAGTACTTC. It translates to CASALSTDIQYF.

A note on this clone: This specimen includes other DNA sequences encoding the same CDR3. This chain links TRBV19 with TRBJ2-2; TRBD1 might be the D (5 bases). The germline V and J ends were trimmed by 3 bases and 5 bases, with 7 bases remaining between them. The V gene's germline CDR1 is LNHDA and CDR2 SQIVND (reference sequence). The CDR3 extends over 13 amino acids. The CDR3 region has the DNA TGTGCCAGTAGTATCCAGGGTACCGGGGAGCTGTTTTTT. It encodes CASSIQGTGELFF. The complete variable domain, with remaining parts taken from reference TRBV19 and TRBJ2-2, reads DGGITQSPKYLFRKEGQNVTLSCEQNLNHDAMYWYRQDPGQGLRLIYYSQIVNDFQKGDIAEGYSVSREKKESFPLTVTSAQKNPTAFYLCASSIQGTGELFFGEGSRLTVL.

J is TRBJ2-3 and V is TRBV6-5; no definite D call. CDR1 is MNHEY, CDR2 SVGAGI, per germline. The CDR3 extends over 12 amino acids. V lost 6 bases and J 3 bases, leaving 7 bases between the germline ends. CDR3: CASRPLTDTQYF. The DNA for the CDR3 is TGTGCCAGCAGGCCACTAACAGATACGCAGTATTTT.

This chain joins TRBV10-3 and TRBJ2-1, with D uncertain. The ends were cut back, 0 bases at V and 0 bases at J, with 6 bases in the middle. The germline V gene encodes CDR1 ENHRY and CDR2 SYGVKD. The CDR3 consists of 15 residues. The CDR3 DNA reads TGTGCCATCAGTGAGTCACCGAGCTCCTACAATGAGCAGTTCTTC. Protein product: CAISESPSSYNEQFF.

This chain links TRBV5-4 with TRBJ1-4; unclear D gene. The germline V and J ends were trimmed by 2 bases and 2 bases, with 4 bases remaining between them. CDR3 length equals 13 residues. Germline V gives CDR1 SGHNT, CDR2 YYREEE (reference sequence). CDR3 DNA sequence: TGTGCCAGCAGCTTAGCGACTAATGAAAAACTGTTTTTT. Its translation: CASSLATNEKLFF.

The chain uses TRBV3-1 (or the pseudogene TRBV3-2) and TRBJ1-1; no clear D gene. The CDR3 length is 13 residues. V was pared by 1 base and J by 5 bases, with 8 bases between. Germline V gene sequence: CDR1 LGHDT, CDR2 YNNKEL (reference sequence). CDR3 in DNA: TGTGCCAGCAGCCAAGGGGCACCTACTGAAGCTTTCTTT. It codes for CASSQGAPTEAFF.

The CDR3 bases are TGTGCCAGCAGTTTTGGTTTCGGGGGACGAGTCTCCTCCTACGAGCAGTACTTC. It translates to CASSFGFGGRVSSYEQYF. This rearrangement joins TRBV28 to TRBJ2-7; possible D gene TRBD2, 6 bases. The CDR3 runs to 18 residues. The V and J ends lost 3 bases and 0 bases respectively, with 21 bases between them. The germline CDR1 and CDR2 sequences are MDHEN and SYDVKM. Variable domain in full (rest from reference TRBV28 and TRBJ2-7): DVKVTQSSRYLVKRTGEKVFLECVQDMDHENMFWYRQDPGLGLRLIYFSYDVKMKEKGDIPEGYSVSREKKERFSLILESASTNQTSMYLCASSFGFGGRVSSYEQYFGPGTRLTVT.

The chain employs TRBV28 and TRBJ1-1; 8 bases align to TRBD1. The V and J ends lost 3 bases and 3 bases, in that order; junction bases with no gene match: 6. Germline V gene data show CDR1 as MDHEN and CDR2 as SYDVKM. The CDR3 length is 15 residues. The CDR3 DNA reads as TGTGCCAGCAGTTTTGGGGACAGGCTCTACACTGAAGCTTTCTTT. Amino acids: CASSFGDRLYTEAFF.

The chain links TRBV2 to TRBJ1-6; D gene unclear. CDR1 and CDR2 from the germline V gene are SNHLY and FYNNEI. Between the trimmed V and J ends, which lost 2 bases and 5 bases, there was a span of 10 bases. This CDR3 is 15 amino acids long. The CDR3 nucleotides read TGTGCCAGCAGTGAAATGGGAGCGCATAATTCACCCCTCCACTTT. This sequence encodes CASSEMGAHNSPLHF. Together with reference TRBV2 and TRBJ1-6, the CDR3 gives the full variable domain: EPEVTQTPSHQVTQMGQEVILRCVPISNHLYFYWYRQILGQKVEFLVSFYNNEISEKSEIFDDQFSVERPDGSNFTLKIRSTKLEDSAMYFCASSEMGAHNSPLHFGNGTRLTVT.

The rearrangement links TRBV7-6 to TRBJ2-2; weak D call: TRBD2 (6 bases). CDR3 length: 15 residues. Germline CDR1 and CDR2: SGHVS and FNYEAQ. Trimming removed 4 bases at V and 6 bases at J, with 15 bases between. DNA for the CDR3: TGTGCCAGCAGCTCCACCCCTGGAGGGGCCGGGGAGCTGTTTTTT. Protein product: CASSSTPGGAGELFF.

This clone has just a few counts. The chain carries TRBV28 and TRBJ1-6; possible D gene TRBD1, 6 bases. The CDR3 length is 14 residues. Germline V gives CDR1 MDHEN, CDR2 SYDVKM. V lost 0 bases and J 9 bases, leaving 9 bases between the germline ends. The CDR3 spells CASSLWDRTSPLHF. CDR3 in DNA: TGTGCCAGCAGTTTATGGGACAGAACTTCACCCCTCCACTTT.